The 24 T cell receptor beta chains in this list originate from one sample, sequenced in a study of identical twins. TCRdb processed the 5' RACE reads anew with MiXCR; each CDR3 protein has one entry. The sample lists over 500,000 distinct CDR3 sequences; around 20% were seen once. These data were likewise used in another study, on T cells expressing NK-cell markers.

The sequenced sample was CD4+ T cells sorted from blood. The receptors come from a woman under 30 in good health.

The chain combines TRBV4-1 with TRBJ2-7, with D perhaps matching TRBD1 or TRBD2 (5 bases each). Germline V CDR1 and CDR2: MGHRA, YSYEKL. This CDR3 spans 13 amino acids. V lost 4 bases and J 13 bases, leaving 20 bases between the germline ends. The DNA of the CDR3 is TGCGCCAGCAGCCGGGACCAACCTACGAAGATTTACTTC. Its protein is CASSRDQPTKIYF.

This clonotype was found a few times. This rearrangement joins TRBV20-1 to TRBJ2-1; 9 bases agree with TRBD2. V shed 3 bases and J 7 bases; nucleotides not matched to a gene: 4. CDR1 and CDR2 (germline): DFQATT, SNEGSKA (reference sequence). The CDR3 has 13 residues. The chain's CDR3 is CSASPAGGNEQFF. In DNA, the CDR3 is TGCAGTGCTAGCCCAGCGGGGGGTAATGAGCAGTTCTTC.

J is TRBJ1-2 and V is TRBV20-1; TRBD1 aligns across 7 bases. V shed 7 bases, J shed 8 bases, and the junction held 19 bases outside the gene matches. The CDR3 is 15 amino acids. Germline V lookup: CDR1 DFQATT, CDR2 SNEGSKA (reference sequence). The chain's CDR3 is CSVTVTGKGTGGYTF. The CDR3 nucleotides read TGCAGTGTCACAGTGACAGGGAAGGGAACAGGGGGCTACACCTTC.

The CDR3 DNA sequence: TGTGCCAGCTCACCACCGGGACGAGCGATATATTTT. Its protein is CASSPPGRAIYF. This chain connects TRBV18 to TRBJ1-3, with D possibly being TRBD1 (5 bases). Trimming removed 0 bases at V and 13 bases at J, with 10 bases between. This CDR3 contains 12 residues. From germline, CDR1 is KGHSH and CDR2 LQKENI.

The rearrangement links TRBV20-1 to TRBJ2-1; D might be TRBD1 (6 bases). The germline gives CDR1 DFQATT, CDR2 SNEGSKA (reference sequence). Trimming left V 6 bases short and J 5 bases short, with 20 bases between. This CDR3 is 15 amino acids long. For the CDR3, the DNA is TGCAGTGCCAACCCCGGGACAAGGGGACACAATGAGCAGTTCTTC. Translated: CSANPGTRGHNEQFF.

This chain uses TRBV10-2 with TRBJ2-5; 10 nucleotides align to TRBD2. V lost 0 bases to trimming and J lost 14 bases; unmatched junction nucleotides: 3. Germline V gene lookup returns CDR1 WSHSY and CDR2 SAAADI. This CDR3 is built from 12 residues. This CDR3 is CASSESSGRGYF. The CDR3 DNA is TGCGCCAGCAGTGAGTCCAGCGGGAGGGGTTACTTC.

On this clonotype itself: A read error may produce the germline difference seen at one junction end. The rearrangement links TRBV25-1 to TRBJ2-1; 10 nucleotides line up with TRBD1. Germline V gene data show CDR1 as MGHDK and CDR2 as SYGVNS. CDR3 length equals 16 residues. CDR3 coding DNA: TGTTCCAGCAGTGAATATGGGACAGGGGCCGACAATGAGCAGTTCTTC. Translating it yields CSSSEYGTGADNEQFF.

This clonotype was seen only once. The genes are TRBV20-1 and TRBJ2-7; TRBD2 aligns across 12 bases. V shed 3 bases and J 3 bases; nucleotides not matched to a gene: 3. CDR1 and CDR2 from the germline V gene are DFQATT and SNEGSKA (reference sequence). The CDR3 has 14 amino acids. The CDR3 bases are TGCAGTGCTAGTCCTAGCGGGGGGGACTACGAGCAGTACTTC. It encodes CSASPSGGDYEQYF.

This clonotype has only a few counts. The chain links TRBV29-1 to TRBJ1-1; D might be TRBD1 (6 bases). Germline V gives CDR1 SQVTM, CDR2 ANQGSEA. Trimming left V 4 bases short and J 2 bases short, with 14 bases between. This CDR3 is 14 amino acids long. CDR3 residues: CSVGDHRENTEAFF. CDR3 DNA: TGCAGCGTTGGGGATCACAGGGAAAACACTGAAGCTTTCTTT. Complete variable domain (other parts from reference TRBV29-1 and TRBJ1-1): SAVISQKPSRDICQRGTSLTIQCQVDSQVTMMFWYRQQPGQSLTLIATANQGSEATYESGFVIDKFPISRPNLTFSTLTVSNMSPEDSSIYLCSVGDHRENTEAFFGQGTRLTVV.

This clonotype has more than one count but fewer than ten. The chain has TRBV20-1 and TRBJ2-3; no clear D gene. Germline assignment: CDR1 DFQATT and CDR2 SNEGSKA (reference sequence). V lost 6 bases, J lost 0 bases, and 13 bases lay in between. The CDR3 loop spans 14 amino acids. In DNA form, the CDR3 reads TGCAGTGCCAAGGGCTATTCTAGCACAGATACGCAGTATTTT. It codes for CSAKGYSSTDTQYF.

CDR3 DNA: TGTGCCACCAGTGACGCACTTCCCACCGGGGAGCTGTTTTTT. Translating gives CATSDALPTGELFF. The V call is TRBV24-1, the J call TRBJ2-2; no clear D. Trimming cost V 4 bases and J 4 bases, with 9 bases left between them. Germline CDR1 reads KGHDR; CDR2 reads SFDVKD. This CDR3 is 14 amino acids long.

A single count supports this clonotype. The rearrangement joins TRBV18 to TRBJ2-7; 9 bases match TRBD1. After removal of 2 bases from V and 6 bases from J, the junction contained 5 bases not matched to a gene. The CDR3 consists of 14 residues. CDR1 KGHSH and CDR2 LQKENI come from the germline V gene. The CDR3 sequence is CASSPRTGDGEQYF. CDR3 coding DNA: TGTGCCAGCTCACCAAGGACAGGGGACGGCGAGCAGTACTTC.

In its sample, this clonotype was seen a few times. V is TRBV10-3 and J is TRBJ2-7; TRBD1 matches 7 bases. Germline V gives CDR1 ENHRY, CDR2 SYGVKD. This CDR3 contains 14 residues. J lost 4 bases, V lost 3 bases, and 6 bases had no gene match. The CDR3 loop is CAISERGPPYEQYF. The CDR3 region has the DNA TGTGCCATCAGTGAAAGGGGGCCTCCATACGAGCAGTACTTC.

This clonotype was seen only a few times. V is TRBV20-1 and J is TRBJ2-5; 11 nucleotides line up with TRBD1. The junction had 8 bases not matched to a gene; V was cut back by 6 bases and J by 5 bases. The CDR3 has 14 residues. Germline V gene lookup returns CDR1 DFQATT and CDR2 SNEGSKA (reference sequence). The CDR3 here is CSAQRTGGRETQYF. DNA for the CDR3: TGCAGTGCCCAACGGACAGGGGGCAGGGAGACCCAGTACTTC.

This clonotype was observed a handful of times. The gene calls are TRBV5-1 and TRBJ2-4, with D perhaps matching TRBD1 (5 bases). This CDR3 has 15 residues. V dropped 5 bases and J dropped 0 bases, with 12 bases sitting between them. Germline V gene lookup returns CDR1 SGHRS and CDR2 YFSETQ. The CDR3 protein is CASSMQGVAKNIQYF. For the CDR3, the DNA is TGCGCCAGCAGTATGCAGGGCGTAGCCAAAAACATTCAGTACTTC.

Many counts were recorded for this clonotype. V and J are TRBV12-3 or TRBV12-4 and TRBJ1-1, with no clear D. The CDR3 runs 14 residues. V gave up 3 bases and J gave up 0 bases, with 8 bases separating them. The CDR3 DNA follows: TGTGCCAGCAGTTTCGGGCAGATGAACACTGAAGCTTTCTTT. Its translation: CASSFGQMNTEAFF.

This clonotype was seen a few times. V usage is TRBV9 and J usage is TRBJ2-2; weak D call: TRBD2 (6 bases). V dropped 3 bases and J dropped 3 bases, with 12 bases sitting between them. Germline-derived CDR1 and CDR2 are SGDLS and YYNGEE. This CDR3 has 15 residues. The CDR3 DNA sequence: TGTGCCAGCAGCGCGGGACCGGGGGACACCGGGGAGCTGTTTTTT. Its translation is CASSAGPGDTGELFF. The full variable domain, its missing parts supplied by reference TRBV9 and TRBJ2-2, is DSGVTQTPKHLITATGQRVTLRCSPRSGDLSVYWYQQSLDQGLQFLIQYYNGEERAKGNILERFSAQQFPDLHSELNLSSLELGDSALYFCASSAGPGDTGELFFGEGSRLTVL.

This clonotype showed up many times. This chain joins TRBV20-1 and TRBJ2-3; 11 nucleotides agree with TRBD2. Germline V lookup: CDR1 DFQATT, CDR2 SNEGSKA (reference sequence). This CDR3 spans 15 amino acids. CDR3 nucleotide sequence: TGCAGAGTAGGGACTAGCGGATCTAGCACAGATACGCAGTATTTT. As protein: CRVGTSGSSTDTQYF.

Ten or more counts support this clonotype. The chain employs TRBV12-3 or TRBV12-4 and TRBJ1-2; perhaps TRBD1 as D (5 bases). The CDR3 spans 15 residues. Trimming took off 3 bases at V and 0 bases at J, with 11 bases between the two ends. The CDR3 region has the DNA TGTGCCAGCAGTTTCTCGGACACCCCTAACTATGGCTACACCTTC. Its protein product is CASSFSDTPNYGYTF.

This clonotype was observed a few times. The chain employs TRBV15 and TRBJ2-7; tentatively, D is TRBD1 or TRBD2 (6 bases each). CDR1 is LNHNV and CDR2 is YYDKDF in the germline V gene (reference sequence). The CDR3 has 16 amino acids. Trimming took 1 base from V and 0 from J, leaving 13 bases between them. The CDR3 here is CATSRGGGISSYEQYF. CDR3 bases: TGTGCCACCAGCAGAGGAGGGGGGATCAGCTCCTACGAGCAGTACTTC.

The table lists this clonotype with many counts. The chain employs TRBV20-1 and TRBJ1-2; D is unclear. Germline V CDR1 and CDR2: DFQATT, SNEGSKA (reference sequence). V was trimmed by 3 bases and J by 2 bases, leaving 13 bases between them. The length of the CDR3 is 14 residues. The CDR3 region has the DNA TGCAGTGCTAGGGTGGGCGGAACGAACTATGGCTACACCTTC. Protein: CSARVGGTNYGYTF.

The chain combines TRBV7-3 with TRBJ2-2; either TRBD1 or TRBD2 may supply D (5 bases each). The CDR3 runs 14 residues. CDR1 and CDR2 (germline): SGHTA, FQGTGA. The germline V and J ends were trimmed by 5 bases and 5 bases, with 12 bases remaining between them. In DNA form, the CDR3 reads TGTGCCAGCAGCCGGGACGCCGCGACCGGGGAGCTGTTTTTT. It is translated as CASSRDAATGELFF.

The table lists this clonotype with a few counts. This chain links TRBV20-1 with TRBJ2-5; D perhaps matches TRBD2 (6 bases). This CDR3 is 13 amino acids long. V lost 3 bases to trimming and J lost 4 bases, with 12 bases between them. Germline loops: CDR1 DFQATT, CDR2 SNEGSKA (reference sequence). The DNA of the CDR3 is TGCAGTGCTAGGCTCGGGAGTGGAGAGACCCAGTACTTC. Protein product: CSARLGSGETQYF.

The table lists this clonotype with a few counts. The chain couples TRBV5-1 to TRBJ1-4, with D possibly TRBD1 on 5 matching bases. V was cut by 4 bases and J by 2 bases, with 12 bases left in between. CDR3 length: 15 residues. The germline V gene encodes CDR1 SGHRS and CDR2 YFSETQ. The CDR3: CASSRAGFTNEKLFF. In DNA, the CDR3 is TGCGCCAGCAGCCGGGCAGGGTTCACTAATGAAAAACTGTTTTTT. The entire variable domain, with the rest obtained from reference TRBV5-1 and TRBJ1-4, is as follows: KAGVTQTPRYLIKTRGQQVTLSCSPISGHRSVSWYQQTPGQGLQFLFEYFSETQRNKGNFPGRFSGRQFSNSRSEMNVSTLELGDSALYLCASSRAGFTNEKLFFGSGTQLSVL.